The entry that follows covers one T cell receptor (gamma chain) sequence. The sample is drawn from a study of intestinal T cells in coeliac disease. Using around 210 ng of biopsy DNA, TRG was amplified with LymphoTrack primers. TCRdb reanalysed the multiplex PCR reads via CATT. Of around 780 gamma-chain clones listed, under 60% are singletons. Nine to ten formalin-fixed paraffin-embedded scrolls, each 5 µm thick, supplied each case's genomic DNA. The CDR3 contains 12 residues. V was pared by 10 bases and J by 6 bases, with 6 bases of the junction left unmatched. Sequencing was done on a sample of a duodenal biopsy. The receptor was isolated from a human donor with celiac disease. J is TRGJP1 and V is TRGV10. TRGV10 is an ORF, and what it does is uncertain. CDR3 amino acids: CAALYPGWFKIF. DNA of the CDR3: TGTGCTGCGTTGTACCCTGGTTGGTTCAAGATATTT.